The sequence of this T cell receptor beta chain was determined in a study of T cell responses to AZD1222 COVID-19 vaccine (dated by TCRdb to the early 2020s). In terms of the full investigation: AZD1222 recipients with second doses at about 4 weeks or about 12 weeks were pooled, because spike-specific TCR depth and breadth did not differ between schedules. Trial participants were enrolled into age subgroups of 18-55, 56-69 and 70-plus years, which contained 148, 28 and 57 TCR-sequenced participants, respectively. A total of 230 to 250 trial participants underwent TCR sequencing, of whom roughly 210 had received two doses of AZD1222 and about 25 had received two doses of the MenACWY control vaccine. Results the study describes overall, beyond this receptor: Because no samples from the day 14 peak response were available, repertoires could be characterized only after the peak T cell response. Only five or six AZD1222 recipients were SARS-CoV-2 seropositive at baseline, limiting conclusions about previously exposed vaccinees. In the small 56-69-year group, the increase in depth fell short of significance, most likely because of low power. Participants were mostly white British, with more females than males. The authors suggested clonal diversity may have been underestimated. Reportedly, close to half of the unique spike-specific TCRs recognized epitopes lying outside the regions that are mutated in the B.1.351 and B.1.1.7 variants. Vaccine-associated CD4 TCRs spanned the whole spike protein, with dominant responses in regions 160-218 and 743-854. After two AZD1222 doses, spike-specific TCR breadth and depth were significantly higher than at day 0 and than in MenACWY recipients.

Between the V and J ends, shortened by 4 bases and 1 base respectively, the junction contains 10 bases. The CDR3 has 14 amino acids, counting the end cysteine and phenylalanine. Kept here is only the CDR3 DNA, which spans 42 bases and is read in frame from base 1. CDR1 and CDR2 (SNHLY, FYNNEI) derive from the germline V gene. Sample time point, as interpreted from the label and publication: baseline before first vaccination. The vaccinee samples were drawn from two UK trials, COV001 and COV002, one of which was a single-blind randomized controlled phase 2/3 trial testing AZD1222 (ChAdOx1 nCoV-19) in healthy adults. For TCRbeta chain sequencing, PBMC samples from trial participants were taken at day 0 and at day 28 after the second dose. The CDR3 regions of human TCRbeta chains were subjected to immunosequencing. Processing in the source paper ran as follows. TCRs in the repertoires were compared against a reference library of SARS-CoV-2-specific TCRs that had been generated with the MIRA antigen-specificity platform. Breadth was defined as the fraction of unique TCRs that were SARS-CoV-2-associated. Depth was defined as the fraction of total T cells that were SARS-CoV-2-associated. Using the MIRA data, each spike-specific TCR was assigned both to the spike region to which the TCR was reactive and to a CD4 or CD8 class. Log10-transformed breadth and depth values were compared by one-way ANOVA with Sidak's multiple comparisons tests. TCRdb's version of the immuneACCESS table is confined to in-frame rearrangements and falls short of the full clone set. An unresolved V gene accounts for under half of the shortfall where checked; the remainder is of unknown origin. V, J and clone size are taken as reported in that table, and D and trimming were inferred from the DNA itself. This sample is represented by fewer than 150,000 clones; around nine tenths of them were singletons. The biggest ten clones account for approximately 4.5% of the sample.

For this clone: Its recognized antigen is unknown. No clone much larger than this one lies a single base away; base qualities are absent.

In this chain, TRBV2 is recombined with TRBJ2-5, with the D gene not confidently named. The sequence was collected from an adult in good health. The sample consisted of peripheral blood, taken on day 0 of AZD1222 vaccination. The nucleotide sequence is TGTGCCAGCAGTGCTTCAGCAGCCCAAGAGACCCAGTACTTC. Protein translation: CASSASAAQETQYF.